One sample yielded the 20 T cell receptor beta chains listed below, sequenced in a study of T-cell memory formation after mild COVID-19. TCRdb processed the 5' RACE reads anew with MiXCR; each CDR3 protein has one entry. The table lists approximately 100,000 distinct CDR3 sequences, roughly 25% of them singletons. Sequenced material: PBMCs or a T cell subset sorted from them (not recorded which). The receptors here all came from a man aged 18 to 30 who had mild COVID-19 (a few samples of this study predate the infection). Cell type and time point are not known.

This chain links TRBV19 with TRBJ2-3; no clear D gene. This CDR3 is built from 14 residues. Germline assignment: CDR1 LNHDA and CDR2 SQIVND (reference sequence). The V end lost 3 bases, the J end lost 2 bases, and 9 bases lay between the germline ends. The CDR3 reads CASSMWVFTDTQYF. The CDR3, as DNA: TGTGCCAGTAGTATGTGGGTCTTCACAGATACGCAGTATTTT.

V and J are TRBV12-3 or TRBV12-4 and TRBJ2-1, with TRBD1 matching 8 bases. The CDR3 contains 15 residues. J gave up 5 bases and V 3 bases, and 6 bases lay outside the gene matches. CDR3 nucleotides: TGTGCCAGCAGTTTGAGCCAGGGGGCGGACAATGAGCAGTTCTTC. It codes for CASSLSQGADNEQFF.

The V and J genes are TRBV12-3 or TRBV12-4 and TRBJ2-1, with TRBD2 as a possible D gene (6 bases). CDR3 size: 12 residues. V lost 6 bases to trimming and J lost 9 bases, with 12 bases between them. DNA of the CDR3: TGTGCCAGCAGATCCGCGGGACTTGAGCAGTTCTTC. It codes for CASRSAGLEQFF.

The sample holds a few counts of this clonotype. The chain carries TRBV27 and TRBJ2-7; D perhaps matches TRBD1 (6 bases). Germline V gene sequence: CDR1 MNHEY, CDR2 SMNVEV (reference sequence). The CDR3 is 14 residues long. Trimming removed 3 bases from V and 3 bases from J, with 12 bases in between. The DNA of the CDR3 is TGTGCCAGCAGTTTCTCGGGACACAGCTACGAGCAGTACTTC. It codes for CASSFSGHSYEQYF.

This clonotype was seen a few times. The V gene is TRBV19, the J gene TRBJ2-4; 8 bases agree with TRBD2. V lost 5 bases and J lost 9; bases outside the gene matches: 9. The CDR3 totals 14 residues. Germline CDR1 reads LNHDA; CDR2 reads SQIVND (reference sequence). DNA for the CDR3: TGTGCCAGTAGTCCCGGGGTAGCGGGGACCATTCAGTACTTC. Protein: CASSPGVAGTIQYF. Based on the CDR3 plus reference TRBV19 and TRBJ2-4, the full variable domain is DGGITQSPKYLFRKEGQNVTLSCEQNLNHDAMYWYRQDPGQGLRLIYYSQIVNDFQKGDIAEGYSVSREKKESFPLTVTSAQKNPTAFYLCASSPGVAGTIQYFGAGTRLSVL.

The chain is built from TRBV30 and TRBJ2-1, with D perhaps TRBD1 (6 bases). The V end lost 3 bases, the J end lost 10 bases, and 10 bases lay between the germline ends. The CDR3 contains 11 residues. Per the germline V gene, CDR1 is GTSNPN and CDR2 is SVGIG (reference sequence). This CDR3 reads CAWRMGTEQFF. Written as DNA, the CDR3 is TGTGCCTGGAGGATGGGGACAGAGCAGTTCTTC.

The chain employs TRBV18 and TRBJ1-1; D uncertain. The CDR3 is 12 amino acids. The germline CDR1 and CDR2 sequences are KGHSH and LQKENI. The ends were cut back, 2 bases at V and 4 bases at J, with 5 bases in the middle. In DNA form, the CDR3 reads TGTGCCAGCTCACCATCGGGCACTGAAGCTTTCTTT. This sequence encodes CASSPSGTEAFF.

V gene TRBV24-1 combines with J gene TRBJ2-1; unclear D gene. V was pared by 1 base and J by 5 bases, with 14 bases between. CDR3 size: 16 residues. Germline lookup yields CDR1 KGHDR and CDR2 SFDVKD. The CDR3 protein is CATSDLEGSPNNEQFF. In DNA form, the CDR3 reads TGTGCCACCAGTGATTTAGAAGGTTCACCCAACAATGAGCAGTTCTTC.

This chain links TRBV7-8 with TRBJ1-1; no firm D call. CDR3 length equals 12 residues. Per the germline V gene, CDR1 is SGHVS and CDR2 is FQNEAQ. V shed 3 bases and J shed 3 bases, with 5 bases lying between them. In nucleotides, the CDR3 is TGTGCCAGCAGCTTCGGATACACTGAAGCTTTCTTT. Translated, it gives CASSFGYTEAFF. The variable domain in full, with the rest retrieved from reference TRBV7-8 and TRBJ1-1, is GAGVSQSPRYKVAKRGQDVALRCDPISGHVSLFWYQQALGQGPEFLTYFQNEAQLDKSGLPSDRFFAERPEGSVSTLKIQRTQQEDSAVYLCASSFGYTEAFFGQGTRLTVV.

Comment on this clonotype: A junction boundary mismatches the germline segment, possibly from a read error. The J gene is TRBJ1-6, the V gene TRBV20-1; the match to TRBD1 covers 9 bases. Germline V gene data show CDR1 as DFQATT and CDR2 as SNEGSKA (reference sequence). The CDR3 consists of 15 residues. CDR3 nucleotides: TGCAGTGCCAGAGGCGAGGGACAGGGTAATTCACCCCTCCACTTT. Translating it yields CSARGEGQGNSPLHF.

This clonotype turned up a few times. The chain has TRBV4-1 and TRBJ2-7; D call uncertain. The CDR3 totals 13 residues. Trimming removed 4 bases at V and 6 bases at J, with 13 bases between. CDR1 and CDR2 from the germline V gene are MGHRA and YSYEKL. The CDR3, as DNA: TGCGCCAGCAGCCCTCCTGGCAGAAGCGAGCAGTACGTC. This codes for CASSPPGRSEQYV.

J is TRBJ2-7 and V is TRBV14; D is unclear. Trimming took off 1 base at V and 0 bases at J, with 10 bases between the two ends. CDR3 size: 15 residues. The germline CDR1 and CDR2 sequences are SGHDN and FVKESK. The CDR3: CASSQGSATSYEQYV. CDR3 nucleotides: TGTGCCAGCAGCCAAGGGTCGGCAACCTCCTACGAGCAGTACGTC.

V gene TRBV10-3 combines with J gene TRBJ1-1; D call uncertain. CDR1 is ENHRY, CDR2 SYGVKD, per germline. This CDR3 is 15 amino acids long. V dropped 3 bases and J dropped 0 bases, with 11 bases sitting between them. The CDR3 DNA reads as TGTGCCATCAGTGAAAGTATAAGGATGAACACTGAAGCTTTCTTT. It codes for CAISESIRMNTEAFF.

V is TRBV4-3 and J is TRBJ2-5; weak D call: TRBD2 (5 bases). The CDR3 has 13 residues. Germline CDR1 and CDR2: LGHNA and YSLEER. V shed 0 bases and J shed 5 bases, with 7 bases lying between them. DNA of the CDR3: TGCGCCAGCAGCCAAGACGGGGTCGAGACCCAGTACTTC. Encoded protein: CASSQDGVETQYF.

The rearrangement links TRBV6-5 to TRBJ2-3; tentatively, D is TRBD2 (5 bases). The germline CDR1 and CDR2 sequences are MNHEY and SVGAGI. Trimming pared 6 bases from V and 1 base from J, leaving 14 bases between. The CDR3 is made up of 15 amino acids. Written as DNA, the CDR3 is TGTGCCAGCAGCCTGGGCTCGCGGGGCACAGATACGCAGTATTTT. As protein: CASSLGSRGTDTQYF.

The V call is TRBV6-5, the J call TRBJ2-7, with TRBD1 identical over 7 bases. Per the germline V gene, CDR1 is MNHEY and CDR2 is SVGAGI. V shed 6 bases, J shed 1 base, and the junction held 3 bases outside the gene matches. The CDR3 runs to 13 residues. CDR3 nucleotide sequence: TGTGCCAGCAGGTGGGACAGTTCCTACGAGCAGTACTTC. Translated, it gives CASRWDSSYEQYF.

The chain recombines TRBV6-6 with TRBJ2-2; perhaps TRBD1 as D (6 bases). Germline lookup yields CDR1 MNHNY and CDR2 SVGAGI (reference sequence). CDR3 size: 15 residues. Trimming pared 5 bases from V and 3 bases from J, leaving 13 bases between. The CDR3, as DNA: TGTGCCAGCAGTCACCGGGACATATACACCGGGGAGCTGTTTTTT. Protein product: CASSHRDIYTGELFF.

For this clonotype: One end of the junction fails to match germline, which may point to a read error. The V call is TRBV28, the J call TRBJ2-5; TRBD2 agrees at 11 bases. CDR3 size: 16 residues. Germline V gives CDR1 MDHEN, CDR2 SYDVKM. In DNA, the CDR3 is TGTGCCGGCAGTTTGGAACTAGCGGGGGCCCAAGAGACCCAGTACTTC. Residues: CAGSLELAGAQETQYF. Based on the CDR3 plus reference TRBV28 and TRBJ2-5, the full variable domain is DVKVTQSSRYLVKRTGEKVFLECVQDMDHENMFWYRQDPGLGLRLIYFSYDVKMKEKGDIPEGYSVSREKKERFSLILESASTNQTSMYLCAGSLELAGAQETQYFGPGTRLLVL.

The chain combines TRBV29-1 with TRBJ1-4, with D maybe TRBD1 (6 bases). The CDR3 covers 15 residues. From germline, CDR1 is SQVTM and CDR2 ANQGSEA. Trimming left V 5 bases short and J 7 bases short, with 20 bases between. Here the CDR3 reads CSVLVWSRGVEKLFF. CDR3 DNA: TGCAGCGTTTTGGTCTGGTCCAGGGGAGTTGAAAAACTGTTTTTT. The full variable domain, completed using reference TRBV29-1 and TRBJ1-4, is SAVISQKPSRDICQRGTSLTIQCQVDSQVTMMFWYRQQPGQSLTLIATANQGSEATYESGFVIDKFPISRPNLTFSTLTVSNMSPEDSSIYLCSVLVWSRGVEKLFFGSGTQLSVL.

This clonotype came up a few times. The chain carries TRBV29-1 and TRBJ2-7, with TRBD2 as a possible D gene (5 bases). This CDR3 contains 15 residues. V gave up 4 bases and J gave up 4 bases, with 20 bases separating them. CDR1 SQVTM and CDR2 ANQGSEA come from the germline V gene. In nucleotides, the CDR3 is TGCAGCGTTGGGGTCGGTCGGGGTAACTATTACGAGCAGTACTTC. Translating gives CSVGVGRGNYYEQYF.